Below are 14 T cell receptor beta chains sequenced from a single sample in a study of cytomegalovirus exposure and HLA in healthy donors. TCRdb keeps only in-frame clones here, not all; method: immunoSEQ multiplex PCR. The sample lists 130,000 to 150,000 clones, approximately 88% occurring once. Material for sequencing was PBMCs. These TCRs come from a man aged 18 to 30 in good health and CMV-seropositive.

CDR3 amino acids: CASSFTSGFMDEQFF. The CDR3 DNA sequence: TGTGCCAGCAGCTTTACTAGCGGTTTCATGGATGAGCAGTTCTTC. The rearrangement joins TRBV11-2 to TRBJ2-1; the match to TRBD2 covers 8 bases. V shed 3 bases and J 8 bases; nucleotides not matched to a gene: 9. Germline V gives CDR1 SGHAT, CDR2 FQNNGV. The CDR3 loop spans 15 amino acids.

CDR3 nucleotide sequence: TGTGCCAGCAGTTTTGGGGGCCAATACAATGAGCAGTTCTTC. Protein: CASSFGGQYNEQFF. This chain uses TRBV28 with TRBJ2-1; D is perhaps TRBD1 (6 bases). The germline V and J ends were trimmed by 3 bases and 4 bases, with 10 bases remaining between them. Germline CDR1 MDHEN, CDR2 SYDVKM. The CDR3 has 14 residues.

The gene calls are TRBV27 and TRBJ2-7; 10 bases agree with TRBD1. This CDR3 is 14 amino acids long. The germline V gene has CDR1 MNHEY and CDR2 SMNVEV (reference sequence). V lost 4 bases and J lost 3; bases outside the gene matches: 3. The DNA for the CDR3 is TGTGCCAGCAGTTACGGGACAGGGGACTACGAGCAGTACTTC. It encodes CASSYGTGDYEQYF.

The chain uses TRBV4-2 and TRBJ2-3, with TRBD1 matching over 8 bases. J was trimmed by 4 bases and V by 3 bases; bases with no gene match: 9. Germline lookup yields CDR1 LGHNA and CDR2 YNFKEQ. The length of the CDR3 is 16 residues. Here the CDR3 DNA reads TGTGCCAGCAGCCAGGATCGGACAGGGCTGGCAGATACGCAGTATTTT. This codes for CASSQDRTGLADTQYF.

The J gene is TRBJ1-2, the V gene TRBV5-1, with 9 bases aligning to TRBD1. Germline-derived CDR1 and CDR2 are SGHRS and YFSETQ. The CDR3 is 14 amino acids. V dropped 4 bases and J dropped 7; count of bases not matched to a gene: 8. In nucleotides, the CDR3 is TGCGCCAGCAGCCCCCGGGGACAGGGCCGTGGCTACACCTTC. Its translation: CASSPRGQGRGYTF.

The V call is TRBV5-6, the J call TRBJ1-1; a weak D match, TRBD1 (5 bases). CDR1 and CDR2 from the germline V gene are SGHDT and YYEEEE. The CDR3 runs 15 residues. Trimming removed 1 base at V and 1 base at J, with 11 bases between. In nucleotides, the CDR3 is TGTGCCAGCAGCTTGCAGATCGGACAGAACACTGAAGCTTTCTTT. Translating gives CASSLQIGQNTEAFF.

The rearrangement joins TRBV30 to TRBJ2-7; TRBD1 is a possible D gene (5 bases). CDR1 is GTSNPN, CDR2 SVGIG, per germline (reference sequence). CDR3 size: 14 residues. Trimming cost V 0 bases and J 2 bases, with 11 bases left between them. CDR3 DNA sequence: TGTGCCTGGAGTGTACTAAGGGGCACCTACGAGCAGTACTTC. It is translated as CAWSVLRGTYEQYF. Looking up the rest from reference TRBV30 and TRBJ2-7 gives the full variable domain: SQTIHQWPATLVQPVGSPLSLECTVEGTSNPNLYWYRQAAGRGLQLLFYSVGIGQISSEVPQNLSASRPQDRQFILSSKKLLLSDSGFYLCAWSVLRGTYEQYFGPGTRLTVT.

V usage is TRBV29-1 and J usage is TRBJ2-1, with 9 nucleotides matching TRBD2. Germline CDR1 SQVTM, CDR2 ANQGSEA. The J segment lost 9 bases and the V segment lost 7 bases, leaving 7 bases of the junction unmatched. The CDR3 loop spans 12 amino acids. The CDR3 loop reads CSGGLAVGEQFF. DNA of the CDR3: TGCAGCGGGGGACTAGCTGTTGGTGAGCAGTTCTTC.

This chain connects TRBV6-1 to TRBJ2-7; 9 positions agree with TRBD1. J gave up 7 bases and V 5 bases, and 9 bases lay outside the gene matches. The length of the CDR3 is 14 residues. The V gene's germline CDR1 is MNHNS and CDR2 SASEGT. The CDR3 nucleotides read TGTGCCAGCAGTCTCCGGGACAGGGTGGATGAGCAGTACTTC. It translates to CASSLRDRVDEQYF.

This chain uses TRBV19 with TRBJ1-5, with 8 positions matching TRBD1. CDR1 is LNHDA and CDR2 is SQIVND in the germline V gene (reference sequence). The V and J ends lost 7 bases and 1 base, in that order; junction bases with no gene match: 6. The CDR3 is 15 residues long. CDR3 region: CASTTGVRSNQPQHF. The CDR3 nucleotides read TGTGCCAGTACGACAGGGGTTCGGAGCAATCAGCCCCAGCATTTT.

V gene TRBV5-1 combines with J gene TRBJ2-2, with D maybe TRBD2 (5 bases). The germline V gene has CDR1 SGHRS and CDR2 YFSETQ. CDR3 length equals 17 residues. Trimming cost V 6 bases and J 1 base, with 19 bases left between them. The CDR3 loop is CASNEGPLGLNTGELFF. As DNA, the CDR3 is TGCGCCAGCAACGAGGGCCCTCTAGGATTGAACACCGGGGAGCTGTTTTTT. The full variable domain, in which reference TRBV5-1 and TRBJ2-2 provide the parts outside the CDR3, is KAGVTQTPRYLIKTRGQQVTLSCSPISGHRSVSWYQQTPGQGLQFLFEYFSETQRNKGNFPGRFSGRQFSNSRSEMNVSTLELGDSALYLCASNEGPLGLNTGELFFGEGSRLTVL.

The gene calls are TRBV11-2 and TRBJ2-7; TRBD1 matches at 9 bases. CDR1 SGHAT and CDR2 FQNNGV come from the germline V gene. V was pared by 5 bases and J by 3 bases, with 20 bases of the junction left unmatched. CDR3 length equals 19 residues. CDR3 residues: CASSLGRDREWEGVYEQYF. The DNA for the CDR3 is TGTGCCAGCAGCCTAGGTAGGGACAGGGAGTGGGAAGGAGTCTACGAGCAGTACTTC.

The rearrangement uses TRBV18 and TRBJ2-7, with D perhaps TRBD1 (5 bases). Germline V gene lookup returns CDR1 KGHSH and CDR2 LQKENI. The CDR3 contains 14 residues. The germline V and J ends were trimmed by 2 bases and 2 bases, with 10 bases remaining between them. CDR3 residues: CASSPVAGPYEQYF. CDR3 bases: TGTGCCAGCTCACCAGTGGCAGGGCCCTACGAGCAGTACTTC.

The V and J genes are TRBV28 and TRBJ1-3, with unresolved D. Germline V lookup: CDR1 MDHEN, CDR2 SYDVKM. The CDR3 contains 11 residues. Trimming took off 4 bases at V and 8 bases at J, with 6 bases between the two ends. The CDR3 DNA is TGTGCCAGCAGTTCCGGGGACACCATATATTTT. Protein: CASSSGDTIYF.